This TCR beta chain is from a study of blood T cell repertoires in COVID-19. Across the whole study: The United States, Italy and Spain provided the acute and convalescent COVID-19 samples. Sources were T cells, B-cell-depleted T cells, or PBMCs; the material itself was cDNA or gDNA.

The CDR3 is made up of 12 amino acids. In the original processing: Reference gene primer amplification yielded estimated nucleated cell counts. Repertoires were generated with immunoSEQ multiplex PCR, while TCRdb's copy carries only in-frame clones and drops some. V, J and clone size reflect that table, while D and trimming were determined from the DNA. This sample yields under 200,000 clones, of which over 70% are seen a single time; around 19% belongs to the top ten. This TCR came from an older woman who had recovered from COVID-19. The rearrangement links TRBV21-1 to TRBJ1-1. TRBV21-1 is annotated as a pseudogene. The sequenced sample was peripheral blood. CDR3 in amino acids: CASSPVFSEAFF. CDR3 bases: TGTGCCAGCAGCCCTGTCTTTAGTGAAGCTTTCTTT.